This TCR beta chain was documented in a study of blood T cell repertoires in COVID-19. Background on the study: Both acute and convalescent COVID-19 samples were obtained from the United States, Italy and Spain. Nucleic acid was either cDNA or gDNA, and it came from T cells, B-cell-depleted T cells, or PBMCs.

The CDR3 contains 16 residues. Germline-derived CDR1 and CDR2 are MNHNS and SASEGT. V gave up 4 bases and J gave up 0 bases, with 13 bases separating them. As originally analysed: Scientists estimated how many nucleated cells there were by amplifying reference gene primers. Measured with immunoSEQ multiplex PCR; TCRdb has only the in-frame clones, and not every one. The V and J calls and clone size were taken over from that table, and D and trimming were inferred from the DNA. The sample yields tens of thousands of clones, about 71% seen once. The sequenced material came from peripheral blood. This TCR was recovered from a woman between 50 and 59 years old with acute or convalescent COVID-19. V and J are TRBV6-1 and TRBJ2-1, with D possibly being TRBD2 (7 bases). CDR3 residues: CASSAGGPSSYNEQFF. The CDR3 DNA follows: TGTGCCAGCAGTGCCGGGGGGCCGAGCTCCTACAATGAGCAGTTCTTC.